This T cell receptor (beta chain) was profiled in a study of cytomegalovirus exposure and HLA in healthy donors. Study-wide points: For TCR beta chains, V- and J-gene trimming was later linked to a missense DCLRE1C variant. Some TCR beta chains (roughly 150 of them) were listed as cytomegalovirus-associated.

The PCR contained 60 Vbeta and 13 Jbeta primers. TCRdb keeps only in-frame clones here, not all; method: immunoSEQ multiplex PCR. This sample has approximately 69,000 clones, with roughly three quarters found just once. To note about this clone: The target antigen is unknown.

The V end lost 6 bases, the J end lost 4 bases, and 13 bases lay between the germline ends. Per the germline V gene, CDR1 is LNHDA and CDR2 is SQIVND (reference sequence). This CDR3 comprises 14 residues. This sequence originates from a man younger than 35 in good health and CMV-seronegative. The V call is TRBV19, the J call TRBJ1-5; D not certain. The specimen sequenced was PBMCs. The CDR3 region has the DNA TGTGCCAGTAGGTCCGGGATCCCAAATCAGCCCCAGCATTTT. Its translation is CASRSGIPNQPQHF. Based on the CDR3 plus reference TRBV19 and TRBJ1-5, the full variable domain is DGGITQSPKYLFRKEGQNVTLSCEQNLNHDAMYWYRQDPGQGLRLIYYSQIVNDFQKGDIAEGYSVSREKKESFPLTVTSAQKNPTAFYLCASRSGIPNQPQHFGDGTRLSIL.